What follows are 12 T cell receptor beta chains derived from one specimen sequenced in a study of T cell responses to AZD1222 COVID-19 vaccine. Sequencing used immunoSEQ multiplex PCR; TCRdb keeps in-frame clones, though not all of them. The repertoire consists of nearly 110,000 clones, with about 93% occurring once and the leading ten covering roughly 6.2%. The specimen comprised peripheral blood, sampled 28 days after the second AZD1222 dose. These receptors were taken from an adult who received the AZD1222 COVID-19 vaccine.

This clone was seen a single time. The genes are TRBV24-1 and TRBJ2-1, with 9 bases that match TRBD2. Germline CDR1 reads KGHDR; CDR2 reads SFDVKD. Trimming at V came to 3 bases and at J to 6 bases, leaving 8 bases not matched to a gene. The CDR3 contains 16 residues. Written as DNA, the CDR3 is TGTGCCACCAGTGATGCTCGGGCGGGAGGGTTCAATGAGCAGTTCTTC. The encoded protein is CATSDARAGGFNEQFF.

The chain joins TRBV11-3 to TRBJ1-1; D remains unclear. The V gene's germline CDR1 is SGHNT and CDR2 YENEEA. The CDR3 contains 14 residues. The germline V and J ends were trimmed by 0 bases and 2 bases, with 7 bases remaining between them. The CDR3 region is CASSLDGPNTEAFF. Written as DNA, the CDR3 is TGTGCCAGCAGCTTAGATGGGCCTAACACTGAAGCTTTCTTT.

The V gene is TRBV2, the J gene TRBJ1-1; D call uncertain. The germline CDR1 and CDR2 sequences are SNHLY and FYNNEI. Trimming shortened V by 6 bases and J by 1 base, and 9 bases separated the two germline ends. The CDR3 runs to 13 residues. CDR3 sequence (DNA): TGTGCCAGCAGCCAGCGGACGAACACTGAAGCTTTCTTT. It encodes CASSQRTNTEAFF.

V gene TRBV30 combines with J gene TRBJ1-5; D unclear. The germline gives CDR1 GTSNPN, CDR2 SVGIG (reference sequence). The CDR3 contains 15 residues. Between the trimmed V and J ends, which lost 1 base and 7 bases, there was a span of 17 bases. The CDR3 sequence: CAWSASMITGQPQHF. CDR3 nucleotides: TGTGCCTGGAGTGCCTCCATGATCACGGGGCAGCCCCAGCATTTT.

The chain couples TRBV15 to TRBJ1-2; no reliable D call. V gave up 6 bases and J gave up 4 bases, with 15 bases separating them. The germline CDR1 and CDR2 sequences are LNHNV and YYDKDF (reference sequence). There are 14 residues in the CDR3. This CDR3 is CATRAGSELYGYTF. CDR3 in DNA: TGTGCCACCAGGGCAGGTTCAGAGCTCTATGGCTACACCTTC.

The V and J genes are TRBV5-1 and TRBJ1-6; D gene uncertain. CDR3 length: 15 residues. V was shortened by 0 bases and J by 10 bases, with 14 bases between the two germline ends. Germline lookup yields CDR1 SGHRS and CDR2 YFSETQ. CDR3 sequence (DNA): TGCGCCAGCAGCTTGGGACTCATGCCAAACTCACCCCTCCACTTT. Encoded protein: CASSLGLMPNSPLHF.

J is TRBJ2-3 and V is TRBV2, with a tentative D call TRBD1 (5 bases). From germline, CDR1 is SNHLY and CDR2 FYNNEI. Trimming left V 6 bases short and J 0 bases short, with 10 bases between. This CDR3 region has 14 residues. CDR3: CASSLGHSTDTQYF. The CDR3 DNA follows: TGTGCCAGCAGCCTGGGGCATAGCACAGATACGCAGTATTTT.

The CDR3 DNA sequence: TGTGCCAGCAGTTTGACATTCGAGCAGTACTTC. Its protein product is CASSLTFEQYF. The chain has TRBV27 and TRBJ2-7; D not certain. V was clipped by 3 bases and J by 6 bases, with 6 bases between them. This CDR3 is built from 11 residues. Germline values: CDR1 MNHEY, CDR2 SMNVEV (reference sequence).

This clone was detected only once. This sequence joins TRBV5-4 and TRBJ2-5; a weak D match, TRBD1 (6 bases). The CDR3 is made up of 15 amino acids. Trimming removed 5 bases at V and 5 bases at J, with 19 bases between. CDR1 and CDR2 from the germline V gene are SGHNT and YYREEE (reference sequence). CDR3 loop: CASSLVGGGEETQYF. CDR3 DNA sequence: TGTGCCAGCAGTCTCGTAGGGGGTGGTGAGGAGACCCAGTACTTC.

This chain links TRBV14 with TRBJ2-7, with D possibly TRBD1 on 5 matching bases. There are 15 residues in the CDR3. Germline V gives CDR1 SGHDN, CDR2 FVKESK. V was trimmed by 0 bases and J by 0 bases, leaving 9 bases between them. In DNA form, the CDR3 reads TGTGCCAGCAGCCAAGACTACCAGGGCTCCTACGAGCAGTACTTC. Translating it yields CASSQDYQGSYEQYF.

In this sample, this clone turned up a few times. V usage is TRBV5-3 and J usage is TRBJ2-7; 9 bases map to TRBD2. TRBV5-3 is an ORF; its function is uncertain. This CDR3 spans 15 amino acids. V trimming: 4 bases; J trimming: 0 bases; junction bases outside the gene matches: 5. The CDR3 region has the DNA TGTGCCAGAAGCCCCGGACTAGCGAGCTCCTACGAGCAGTACTTC. Its translation: CARSPGLASSYEQYF.

This clone has a single count. The V call is TRBV19, the J call TRBJ2-7; no definite D call. The CDR3 is 15 residues long. CDR1 LNHDA and CDR2 SQIVND come from the germline V gene (reference sequence). The ends were cut back, 5 bases at V and 1 base at J, with 15 bases in the middle. DNA of the CDR3: TGTGCCAGTAGTTCCCCCCTTGACGGATCCTACGAGCAGTACTTC. Protein product: CASSSPLDGSYEQYF.